This T cell receptor (beta chain) was identified during a study of metastatic and nonmetastatic thyroid tumors (dated by TCRdb to about 2020). General notes on the study: The researchers compared repertoires between peripheral blood samples and tumor or nodule tissue samples from patients with malignant or benign thyroid disease. The full study reports these points: In both blood and tumor samples, TCR beta diversity was reported to be significantly higher in malignant tumors than in benign nodules.

Before undergoing thyroid surgery, none of the patients had been given any kind of treatment. Patient clinical samples collected from about 2011 to 2018 were retrospectively analysed using T-cell receptor beta sequencing. This clone was found once. Its antigen has not been determined. Qualities for individual bases were not recorded, and no much larger clone is one base off. One read yields weak evidence. To prepare the library, PCR was applied. Sequenced on an Illumina HiSeq 4000. High-throughput sequencing was used to profile the TCR beta-chain CDR3 region of each patient. The study's processing was this. CDR3 differences across clinicopathological groups were used to build a classifier for discriminating distant-metastatic papillary thyroid cancer patients. To measure repertoire diversity the researchers used the Shannon index, while the Morisita-Horn index served to gauge how similar the tumor and blood repertoires were. In TCRdb, the public reads were trimmed at Q25 with fastp and aligned with MiXCR, with productive beta chains retained. Clone size and V and J calls follow TCRdb, not the original study. The table for this sample lists about 93,000 clones; approximately 9% of them were counted only once. Clones ranked in the top ten supply roughly 10% of the sample.

The cysteine opens and the phenylalanine closes a CDR3 of 16 amino acids. The kept DNA is CDR3 alone, 48 bases in frame from the first base. At the junction V is shortened by 2 bases and J by 6 bases, with 20 bases in between. CDR1 and CDR2, per the germline V gene, are SGHRS and YFSETQ. The V and J segments used are TRBV5-1 and TRBJ1-2, with TRBD1 tentatively as D gene (5 bases match). This TCR was recovered from a female donor with papillary thyroid cancer or a benign thyroid nodule (not recorded which). Some clones in this sample may be carry-over from other donors' samples. The specimen sequenced was blood. In nucleotides, the sequence is TGCGCCAGCAGCTTTCAGGGCATCTCCGGTTCGGATGGCTACACCTTC. It encodes CASSFQGISGSDGYTF.